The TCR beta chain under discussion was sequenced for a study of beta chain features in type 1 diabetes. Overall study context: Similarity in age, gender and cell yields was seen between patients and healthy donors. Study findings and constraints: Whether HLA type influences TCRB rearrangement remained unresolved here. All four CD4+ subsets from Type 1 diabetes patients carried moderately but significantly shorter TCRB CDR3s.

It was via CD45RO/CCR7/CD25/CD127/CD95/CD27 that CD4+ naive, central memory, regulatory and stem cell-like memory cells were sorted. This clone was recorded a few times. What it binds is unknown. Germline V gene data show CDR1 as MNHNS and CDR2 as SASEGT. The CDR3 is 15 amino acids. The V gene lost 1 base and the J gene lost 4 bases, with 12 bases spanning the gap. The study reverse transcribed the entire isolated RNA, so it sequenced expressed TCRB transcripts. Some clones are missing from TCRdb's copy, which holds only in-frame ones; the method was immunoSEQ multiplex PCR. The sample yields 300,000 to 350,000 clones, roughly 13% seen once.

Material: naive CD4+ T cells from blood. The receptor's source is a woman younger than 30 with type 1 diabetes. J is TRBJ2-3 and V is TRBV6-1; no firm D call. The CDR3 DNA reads TGTGCCAGCAGTGAAGACAGATGGATCTCAGATACGCAGTATTTT. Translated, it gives CASSEDRWISDTQYF.